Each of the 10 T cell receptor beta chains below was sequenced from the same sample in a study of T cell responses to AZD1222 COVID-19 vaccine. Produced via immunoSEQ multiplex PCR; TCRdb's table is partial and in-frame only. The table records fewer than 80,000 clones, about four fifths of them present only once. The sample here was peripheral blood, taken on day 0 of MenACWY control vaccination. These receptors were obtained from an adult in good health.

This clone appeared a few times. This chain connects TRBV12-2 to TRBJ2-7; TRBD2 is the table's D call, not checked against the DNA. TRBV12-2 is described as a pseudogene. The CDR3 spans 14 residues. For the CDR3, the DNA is TGTGCAAGTCGCTTCCGGGGAAGCTCCTACGAGCAGTACTTC. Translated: CASRFRGSSYEQYF.

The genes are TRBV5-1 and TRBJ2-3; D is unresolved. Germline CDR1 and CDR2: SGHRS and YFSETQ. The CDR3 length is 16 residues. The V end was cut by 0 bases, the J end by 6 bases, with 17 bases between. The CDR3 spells CASSLEAETSIDTQYF. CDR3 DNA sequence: TGCGCCAGCAGCTTGGAGGCGGAGACCAGCATCGATACGCAGTATTTT.

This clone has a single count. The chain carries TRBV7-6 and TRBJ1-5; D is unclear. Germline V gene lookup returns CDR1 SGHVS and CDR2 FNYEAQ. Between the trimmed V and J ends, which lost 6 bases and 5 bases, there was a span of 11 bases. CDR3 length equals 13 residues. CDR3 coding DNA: TGTGCCAGCAGTAAAACCATAGATCAGCCCCAGCATTTT. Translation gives CASSKTIDQPQHF.

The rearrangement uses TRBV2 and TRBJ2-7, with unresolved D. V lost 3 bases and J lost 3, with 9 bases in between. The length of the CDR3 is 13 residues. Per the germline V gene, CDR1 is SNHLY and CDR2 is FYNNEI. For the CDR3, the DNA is TGTGCCAGCAGTGACGGGCCTATCTACGAGCAGTACTTC. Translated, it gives CASSDGPIYEQYF.

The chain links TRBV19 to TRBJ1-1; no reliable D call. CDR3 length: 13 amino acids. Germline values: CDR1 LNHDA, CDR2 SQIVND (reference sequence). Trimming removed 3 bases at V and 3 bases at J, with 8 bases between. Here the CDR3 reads CASSIVGHTEAFF. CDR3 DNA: TGTGCCAGTAGTATTGTAGGGCACACTGAAGCTTTCTTT.

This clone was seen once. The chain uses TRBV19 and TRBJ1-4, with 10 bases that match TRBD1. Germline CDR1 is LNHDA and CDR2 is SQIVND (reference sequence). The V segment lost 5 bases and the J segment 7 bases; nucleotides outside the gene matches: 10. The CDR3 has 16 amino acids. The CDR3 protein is CASSPQRQGAREKLFF. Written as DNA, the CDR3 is TGTGCCAGTAGTCCCCAACGACAGGGGGCGCGTGAAAAACTGTTTTTT.

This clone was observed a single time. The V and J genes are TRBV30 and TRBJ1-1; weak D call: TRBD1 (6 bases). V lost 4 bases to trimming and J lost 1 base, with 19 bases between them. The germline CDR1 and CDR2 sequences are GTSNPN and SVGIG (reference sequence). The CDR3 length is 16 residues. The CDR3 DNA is TGTGCCTGGACCGAAATTCCGGGACAATCGAACACTGAAGCTTTCTTT. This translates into CAWTEIPGQSNTEAFF. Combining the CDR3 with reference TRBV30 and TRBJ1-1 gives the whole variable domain SQTIHQWPATLVQPVGSPLSLECTVEGTSNPNLYWYRQAAGRGLQLLFYSVGIGQISSEVPQNLSASRPQDRQFILSSKKLLLSDSGFYLCAWTEIPGQSNTEAFFGQGTRLTVV.

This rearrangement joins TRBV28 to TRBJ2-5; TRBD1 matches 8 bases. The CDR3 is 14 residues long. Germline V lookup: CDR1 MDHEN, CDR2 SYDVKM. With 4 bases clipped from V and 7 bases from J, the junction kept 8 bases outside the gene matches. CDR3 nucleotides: TGTGCCAGCAGTTCGGACAGGGTAGGGGGGACCCAGTACTTC. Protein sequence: CASSSDRVGGTQYF.

The CDR3 is CASSLGHGTDTQYF. CDR3 in DNA: TGTGCCAGCAGCTTGGGGCATGGCACAGATACGCAGTATTTT. The chain recombines TRBV5-6 with TRBJ2-3, with D unresolved. The length of the CDR3 is 14 residues. Germline values: CDR1 SGHDT, CDR2 YYEEEE. The V end lost 0 bases, the J end lost 1 base, and 6 bases lay between the germline ends.

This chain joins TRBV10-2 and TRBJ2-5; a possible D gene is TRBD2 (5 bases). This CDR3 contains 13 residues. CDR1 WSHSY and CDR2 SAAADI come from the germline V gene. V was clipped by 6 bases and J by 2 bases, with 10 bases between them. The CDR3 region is CASRNTRQETQYF. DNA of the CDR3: TGCGCCAGCAGGAACACTAGACAAGAGACCCAGTACTTC.